The 30 T cell receptor beta chains listed next were all sequenced from one sample in a study of cytomegalovirus exposure and HLA in healthy donors. PCR was performed using 60 Vbeta and 13 Jbeta primers. TCRdb keeps only in-frame clones here, not all; method: immunoSEQ multiplex PCR. The profile shows about 160,000 clones, around 83% of them singletons. The sample comprised PBMCs. The origin of the receptors is a girl aged 2-10 years in good health and CMV-seropositive.

This clone has only a few counts. J is TRBJ2-7 and V is TRBV28; TRBD2 agrees at 9 bases. The CDR3 spans 14 residues. J gave up 5 bases and V 8 bases, and 10 bases lay outside the gene matches. Germline values: CDR1 MDHEN, CDR2 SYDVKM. The CDR3 region is CASSQAGGPHEQYF. CDR3 coding DNA: TGTGCCAGCTCTCAGGCGGGAGGGCCCCACGAGCAGTACTTC.

This clone was found once. V is TRBV19 and J is TRBJ2-1; a possible D gene is TRBD1 (5 bases). V lost 3 bases, J lost 11 bases, and 29 bases lay in between. Germline CDR1 is LNHDA and CDR2 is SQIVND (reference sequence). This CDR3 contains 18 residues. CDR3 sequence: CASSIELRGIRLGFKQFF. DNA for the CDR3: TGTGCCAGTAGTATTGAGTTAAGGGGCATAAGGTTGGGATTTAAGCAGTTCTTC.

The genes are TRBV27 and TRBJ2-6; a weak D match, TRBD1 (6 bases). Germline CDR1 and CDR2: MNHEY and SMNVEV (reference sequence). Deletions cut 6 bases from V and 2 bases from J, with 11 bases between. The CDR3 has 15 residues. The CDR3 protein is CASSTGFAGANVLTF. The CDR3 region has the DNA TGTGCCAGCAGCACAGGGTTTGCTGGGGCCAACGTCCTGACTTTC.

V is TRBV6-1 and J is TRBJ2-7; 10 nucleotides match TRBD2. CDR1 and CDR2 from the germline V gene are MNHNS and SASEGT. V lost 3 bases to trimming and J lost 5 bases; unmatched junction nucleotides: 7. The CDR3 is made up of 15 amino acids. The chain's CDR3 is CASSEALAGAHEQYF. In DNA form, the CDR3 reads TGTGCCAGCAGTGAGGCGCTAGCGGGAGCCCACGAGCAGTACTTC.

This clone is a singleton in its sample. The chain is built from TRBV7-2 and TRBJ2-1; TRBD2 aligns across 13 bases. V dropped 2 bases and J dropped 5; count of bases not matched to a gene: 9. This CDR3 has 18 residues. CDR1 is SGHTA and CDR2 is FQGNSA in the germline V gene. The CDR3, as DNA: TGTGCCAGCAGCTTACGACTAGCGGGAGGTAGTGGGGACAATGAGCAGTTCTTC. This encodes CASSLRLAGGSGDNEQFF.

The chain links TRBV5-1 to TRBJ2-1, with 8 bases matching TRBD2. Germline V CDR1 and CDR2: SGHRS, YFSETQ. V dropped 4 bases and J dropped 7; count of bases not matched to a gene: 10. The CDR3 runs 15 residues. The DNA of the CDR3 is TGCGCCAGCAGCCTCGGGCCGGCGGGGGGAAATGAGCAGTTCTTC. Its translation is CASSLGPAGGNEQFF.

The genes are TRBV30 and TRBJ2-2, with D hard to call. V was cut by 7 bases and J by 3 bases, with 3 bases left in between. CDR3 length: 10 residues. Germline lookup yields CDR1 GTSNPN and CDR2 SVGIG (reference sequence). CDR3: CASDTGELFF. Here the CDR3 DNA reads TGTGCCTCGGACACCGGGGAGCTGTTTTTT. Drawing the rest from reference TRBV30 and TRBJ2-2, the complete variable domain is SQTIHQWPATLVQPVGSPLSLECTVEGTSNPNLYWYRQAAGRGLQLLFYSVGIGQISSEVPQNLSASRPQDRQFILSSKKLLLSDSGFYLCASDTGELFFGEGSRLTVL.

J is TRBJ2-2 and V is TRBV7-9, with TRBD2 as a possible D gene (5 bases). Trimming took 3 bases from V and 0 from J, leaving 8 bases between them. Germline V gene data show CDR1 as SEHNR and CDR2 as FQNEAQ (reference sequence). The CDR3 runs to 15 residues. In nucleotides, the CDR3 is TGTGCCAGCAGCTTTAGCGTAACGAACACCGGGGAGCTGTTTTTT. Translation: CASSFSVTNTGELFF.

This chain joins TRBV7-3 and TRBJ2-1; weak D call: TRBD2 (5 bases). Germline loops: CDR1 SGHTA, CDR2 FQGTGA. The CDR3 loop spans 15 amino acids. V was clipped by 2 bases and J by 2 bases, with 10 bases between them. The CDR3 DNA sequence: TGTGCCAGCAGCTTATTCGGAGGACCCTACAATGAGCAGTTCTTC. This encodes CASSLFGGPYNEQFF. The entire variable domain, with the rest obtained from reference TRBV7-3 and TRBJ2-1, is as follows: GAGVSQTPSNKVTEKGKYVELRCDPISGHTALYWYRQSLGQGPEFLIYFQGTGAADDSGLPNDRFFAVRPEGSVSTLKIQRTERGDSAVYLCASSLFGGPYNEQFFGPGTRLTVL.

This chain links TRBV7-3 with TRBJ2-4; weak D call: TRBD2 (5 bases). The V and J ends lost 5 bases and 7 bases respectively, with 12 bases between them. The germline gives CDR1 SGHTA, CDR2 FQGTGA. This CDR3 spans 13 amino acids. CDR3 DNA sequence: TGTGCCAGCAGCATCCGAGAGGGCAACATTCAGTACTTC. It specifies CASSIREGNIQYF.

The CDR3 here is CASGTSGRGADTQYF. The CDR3 region has the DNA TGTGCCAGTGGGACTAGCGGGAGAGGGGCAGATACGCAGTATTTT. The chain employs TRBV19 and TRBJ2-3; 14 bases map to TRBD2. V gave up 8 bases and J gave up 4 bases; unmatched junction bases: 5. The germline V gene encodes CDR1 LNHDA and CDR2 SQIVND (reference sequence). This CDR3 comprises 15 residues.

The rearrangement links TRBV30 to TRBJ2-7; 9 bases line up with TRBD2. This CDR3 has 14 amino acids. Germline trimming cut 3 bases from V and 4 bases from J; bases unmatched to any gene: 7. CDR1 is GTSNPN and CDR2 is SVGIG in the germline V gene (reference sequence). The CDR3 nucleotides are TGTGCCTGGAGCTCCGGGACTAGCAGATACGAGCAGTACTTC. The encoded protein is CAWSSGTSRYEQYF.

The chain couples TRBV7-9 to TRBJ2-3; 15 bases are shared with TRBD2. Looked up from germline, CDR1 is SEHNR and CDR2 is FQNEAQ (reference sequence). The CDR3 spans 14 residues. The V segment lost 8 bases and the J segment 6 bases; nucleotides outside the gene matches: 3. The CDR3 DNA follows: TGTGCCAGCGATGGACTAGCGGGAGGGGATACGCAGTATTTT. This gives the protein CASDGLAGGDTQYF.

The chain has TRBV13 and TRBJ2-7; 8 nucleotides line up with TRBD2. With 2 bases clipped from V and 6 bases from J, the junction kept 18 bases outside the gene matches. Germline-derived CDR1 and CDR2 are PRHDT and FYEKMQ (reference sequence). CDR3 size: 18 residues. CDR3 sequence: CASSLIAVSGRRGTEQYF. In DNA, the CDR3 is TGTGCCAGCAGCTTAATAGCCGTAAGCGGGAGAAGGGGAACCGAGCAGTACTTC.

The chain joins TRBV28 to TRBJ2-7, with 9 bases that match TRBD2. Per the germline V gene, CDR1 is MDHEN and CDR2 is SYDVKM. Germline trimming cut 2 bases from V and 4 bases from J; bases unmatched to any gene: 6. The CDR3 runs to 15 residues. The CDR3, as DNA: TGTGCCAGCAGTTTACGGGGCGGGAGGGTATACGAGCAGTACTTC. Protein: CASSLRGGRVYEQYF.

The CDR3 is CAGRQGNTEAFF. CDR3 DNA: TGTGCCGGAAGACAGGGGAACACTGAAGCTTTCTTT. The chain combines TRBV28 with TRBJ1-1, with 7 bases that match TRBD1. Unmatched junction bases numbered 4, after V lost 11 bases and J lost 1 base. This CDR3 has 12 amino acids. In germline, CDR1 is MDHEN, CDR2 SYDVKM. Drawing the rest from reference TRBV28 and TRBJ1-1, the complete variable domain is DVKVTQSSRYLVKRTGEKVFLECVQDMDHENMFWYRQDPGLGLRLIYFSYDVKMKEKGDIPEGYSVSREKKERFSLILESASTNQTSMYLCAGRQGNTEAFFGQGTRLTVV.

The chain recombines TRBV6-5 with TRBJ1-1; maybe TRBD1 (5 bases). This CDR3 is 14 amino acids long. The germline gives CDR1 MNHEY, CDR2 SVGAGI. Trimming removed 2 bases at V and 0 bases at J, with 7 bases between. The CDR3 nucleotides are TGTGCCAGCAGTTACGGGGGGTTGAACACTGAAGCTTTCTTT. Encoded protein: CASSYGGLNTEAFF.

CDR3 nucleotide sequence: TGTGCCATCAGTGGGGCGGGAGAATTGACAGATACGCAGTATTTT. Protein sequence: CAISGAGELTDTQYF. The chain has TRBV10-3 and TRBJ2-3, with 7 bases lining up with TRBD2. The germline V gene has CDR1 ENHRY and CDR2 SYGVKD. This CDR3 spans 15 amino acids. The J segment lost 3 bases and the V segment lost 4 bases, leaving 7 bases of the junction unmatched.

The rearrangement uses TRBV29-1 and TRBJ1-2; D might be TRBD1 (6 bases). This CDR3 region has 8 residues. Germline CDR1 SQVTM, CDR2 ANQGSEA. The V end lost 5 bases, the J end lost 14 bases, and 9 bases lay between the germline ends. DNA for the CDR3: TGCAGCGTTCGGCAGGGGACCTTC. The encoded protein is CSVRQGTF.

The CDR3 spells CAWSVRLGGTNYGYTF. DNA of the CDR3: TGTGCCTGGAGTGTACGCCTGGGGGGAACCAACTATGGCTACACCTTC. The rearrangement links TRBV30 to TRBJ1-2; tentative D call: TRBD1 (5 bases). V lost 0 bases and J lost 2, with 16 bases in between. Germline V gene sequence: CDR1 GTSNPN, CDR2 SVGIG (reference sequence). CDR3 length equals 16 residues.

The rearrangement links TRBV30 to TRBJ2-3; 9 nucleotides align to TRBD2. With 1 base clipped from V and 1 base from J, the junction kept 6 bases outside the gene matches. The germline gives CDR1 GTSNPN, CDR2 SVGIG (reference sequence). The CDR3 runs to 16 residues. The CDR3 loop reads CAWSGGASGGTDTQYF. CDR3 bases: TGTGCCTGGAGTGGGGGAGCTAGCGGGGGCACAGATACGCAGTATTTT.

The chain couples TRBV9 to TRBJ1-5, with D unclear. Germline values: CDR1 SGDLS, CDR2 YYNGEE. CDR3 length equals 14 residues. Trimming left V 0 bases short and J 4 bases short, with 8 bases between. CDR3 sequence: CASSVVVRNQPQHF. The CDR3 DNA reads as TGTGCCAGCAGCGTAGTTGTCCGGAATCAGCCCCAGCATTTT. The whole variable domain, filled in from reference TRBV9 and TRBJ1-5, reads DSGVTQTPKHLITATGQRVTLRCSPRSGDLSVYWYQQSLDQGLQFLIQYYNGEERAKGNILERFSAQQFPDLHSELNLSSLELGDSALYFCASSVVVRNQPQHFGDGTRLSIL.

V and J are TRBV4-1 and TRBJ2-1, with 7 bases fitting TRBD2. The CDR3 covers 14 residues. Germline CDR1 MGHRA, CDR2 YSYEKL. V gave up 3 bases and J gave up 7 bases; unmatched junction bases: 6. CDR3 region: CASSHPGTKNEQFF. In DNA, the CDR3 is TGCGCCAGCAGCCATCCAGGGACTAAGAATGAGCAGTTCTTC.

The J gene is TRBJ1-5, the V gene TRBV5-4, with D maybe TRBD1 (5 bases). CDR3 length: 14 residues. Germline V gene lookup returns CDR1 SGHNT and CDR2 YYREEE (reference sequence). Trimming shortened V by 2 bases and J by 1 base, and 7 bases separated the two germline ends. CDR3 in amino acids: CASSFGGSNQPQHF. The CDR3 nucleotides read TGTGCCAGCAGCTTCGGGGGGAGCAATCAGCCCCAGCATTTT.

Points on this clone: An end of the junction does not agree with germline; a read error may underlie this. The chain is built from TRBV7-9 and TRBJ1-5; TRBD1 is a possible D gene (6 bases). Germline V gene sequence: CDR1 SEHNR, CDR2 FQNEAQ (reference sequence). CDR3 size: 12 residues. CDR3 DNA sequence: TGTTCCAGCAGCTTGACAGGTCAGCCCCAGCATTTT. Translation gives CSSSLTGQPQHF.

This clone was seen more than once but under ten times. The chain's CDR3 is CASSQELAKETQYF. The CDR3 region has the DNA TGTGCCAGCAGCCAAGAACTAGCCAAAGAGACCCAGTACTTC. The chain employs TRBV7-9 and TRBJ2-5; possible D gene TRBD2, 6 bases. The CDR3 sequence is 14 residues long. Germline loops: CDR1 SEHNR, CDR2 FQNEAQ (reference sequence). Trimming removed 5 bases from V and 3 bases from J, with 13 bases in between.

This clone has more than one count but fewer than ten. This chain uses TRBV5-4 with TRBJ2-7, with 11 bases identical to TRBD1. CDR3 length equals 14 residues. V dropped 4 bases and J dropped 7; count of bases not matched to a gene: 7. Germline assignment: CDR1 SGHNT and CDR2 YYREEE (reference sequence). In nucleotides, the CDR3 is TGTGCCAGCAGCCCCGGACAGGGGGCATGGGAGCAGTACTTC. As protein: CASSPGQGAWEQYF.

This clone appeared once. The chain links TRBV18 to TRBJ2-7, with 7 nucleotides matching TRBD1. There are 12 residues in the CDR3. CDR1 KGHSH and CDR2 LQKENI come from the germline V gene. With V trimmed by 3 bases and J by 7 bases, 3 bases remained unmatched. The CDR3 sequence: CASSPGTDEQYF. The CDR3 region has the DNA TGTGCCAGCTCACCCGGGACAGATGAGCAGTACTTC.

The chain carries TRBV6-5 and TRBJ1-2, with TRBD1 matching 8 bases. The germline V gene has CDR1 MNHEY and CDR2 SVGAGI. The CDR3 totals 15 residues. Trimming at V came to 5 bases and at J to 11 bases, leaving 16 bases not matched to a gene. The CDR3: CASSPHRGDSLSYTF. The DNA of the CDR3 is TGTGCCAGCAGTCCACACAGGGGGGACTCCCTTAGTTACACCTTC.

This chain connects TRBV6-1 to TRBJ1-2; D remains unclear. The CDR3 sequence is 12 residues long. V lost 7 bases and J 5 bases, leaving 11 bases between the germline ends. Germline-derived CDR1 and CDR2 are MNHNS and SASEGT. The CDR3 DNA reads TGTGCCAGCACCCCCAGACAATATGGCTACACCTTC. Translated: CASTPRQYGYTF.